Shown below are 9 T cell receptor beta chains from a single sample sequenced in a study of blood T cells in healthy people across ages. Using a J-beta primer mix together with a sample-barcoded 5' primer, a second PCR was run for roughly 7 to 11 cycles. Each CDR3 protein is one row after TCRdb ran MiXCR on the 5' RACE reads. The profile shows hundreds of thousands of distinct CDR3 sequences, roughly 48% of them singletons. The specimen was blood. These receptors came from a man aged 80 or over in good health.

The V gene is TRBV10-3, the J gene TRBJ1-2; TRBD1 matches at 11 bases. The CDR3 length is 14 residues. Germline V gene lookup returns CDR1 ENHRY and CDR2 SYGVKD. V was clipped by 6 bases and J by 2 bases; unmatched bases: 2. Written as DNA, the CDR3 is TGTGCCATCAGGGGACAGGGGGGAAACTATGGCTACACCTTC. Translation: CAIRGQGGNYGYTF.

This clonotype was detected a few times. A single base separates this from a much larger clone, so it may be a read error. The chain uses TRBV6-6 and TRBJ2-5, with D possibly being TRBD1 (6 bases). Germline V gene sequence: CDR1 MNHNY, CDR2 SVGAGI (reference sequence). The CDR3 contains 16 residues. Trimming took off 0 bases at V and 4 bases at J, with 15 bases between the two ends. The CDR3 bases are TGTGCCAGCAGTTACTCGGGGGCGGCAAGACGAGAGACCCAGTACTTC. It specifies CASSYSGAARRETQYF.

The chain carries TRBV6-1 and TRBJ2-7, with D unresolved. The germline V and J ends were trimmed by 0 bases and 2 bases, with 11 bases remaining between them. CDR1 is MNHNS and CDR2 is SASEGT in the germline V gene. The CDR3 has 15 amino acids. This CDR3 is CASSEAGRMTYEQYF. CDR3 nucleotide sequence: TGTGCCAGCAGTGAAGCGGGCCGTATGACCTACGAGCAGTACTTC.

This chain connects TRBV19 to TRBJ1-2; the match to TRBD1 covers 7 bases. Unmatched junction bases numbered 11, after V lost 6 bases and J lost 7 bases. From germline, CDR1 is LNHDA and CDR2 SQIVND (reference sequence). This CDR3 region has 14 residues. The CDR3 DNA sequence: TGTGCCAGTAGCCATCGACAGGGTCCCCCTGGCTACACCTTC. This gives the protein CASSHRQGPPGYTF. Based on the CDR3 plus reference TRBV19 and TRBJ1-2, the full variable domain is DGGITQSPKYLFRKEGQNVTLSCEQNLNHDAMYWYRQDPGQGLRLIYYSQIVNDFQKGDIAEGYSVSREKKESFPLTVTSAQKNPTAFYLCASSHRQGPPGYTFGSGTRLTVV.

This clonotype was detected a few times. The rearrangement joins TRBV10-3 to TRBJ2-6; 10 bases map to TRBD1. Germline loops: CDR1 ENHRY, CDR2 SYGVKD. The V and J ends lost 3 bases and 0 bases, in that order; junction bases with no gene match: 20. The CDR3 spans 23 residues. CDR3 protein: CAISDPRQNTGTGVSSGANVLTF. CDR3 sequence (DNA): TGTGCCATCAGTGACCCCAGACAAAATACCGGGACAGGGGTGTCCTCTGGGGCCAACGTCCTGACTTTC.

This clonotype was seen many times. V and J are TRBV6-6 and TRBJ2-7, with D uncertain. Trimming cost V 0 bases and J 7 bases, with 7 bases left between them. This CDR3 spans 12 amino acids. CDR1 is MNHNY, CDR2 SVGAGI, per germline (reference sequence). This CDR3 is CASSYSNEEQYF. In nucleotides, the CDR3 is TGTGCCAGCAGTTACTCGAACGAAGAGCAGTACTTC.

This clonotype has just a few counts. The chain couples TRBV25-1 to TRBJ2-7; D might be TRBD2 (6 bases). The V gene lost 5 bases and the J gene lost 2 bases, with 13 bases spanning the gap. The CDR3 covers 14 residues. The germline V gene encodes CDR1 MGHDK and CDR2 SYGVNS. Here the CDR3 reads CASSRRDSAYEQYF. The CDR3 coding sequence is TGTGCCAGCAGTAGACGGGACTCTGCCTACGAGCAGTACTTC.

The chain joins TRBV2 to TRBJ1-6, with D uncertain. The CDR3 is made up of 15 amino acids. Germline lookup yields CDR1 SNHLY and CDR2 FYNNEI. Trimming left V 3 bases short and J 4 bases short, with 10 bases between. The CDR3 protein is CASSESGSYNSPLHF. The CDR3, as DNA: TGTGCCAGCAGTGAGTCGGGAAGTTATAATTCACCCCTCCACTTT.

This clonotype was detected once. The rearrangement joins TRBV20-1 to TRBJ1-5; D perhaps matches TRBD1 (5 bases). In germline, CDR1 is DFQATT, CDR2 SNEGSKA (reference sequence). The V end was cut by 3 bases, the J end by 7 bases, with 16 bases between. The CDR3 sequence is 14 residues long. CDR3 sequence: CSASSGRGTQPQHF. CDR3 bases: TGCAGTGCTAGCTCGGGAAGGGGCACGCAGCCCCAGCATTTT.